This T cell receptor beta chain was retrieved from a study of blood T cells in healthy people across ages. As to this clonotype: Its cognate antigen is unknown.

The V and J ends lost 7 bases and 3 bases respectively, with 12 bases between them. The CDR3 loop spans 13 amino acids. The germline CDR1 and CDR2 sequences are MNHNS and SASEGT. A second PCR, run for roughly 6 to 11 cycles, used a sample-barcoded 5' primer plus a J-beta primer mix. Via MiXCR, TCRdb re-called the 5' RACE reads, giving one row per CDR3 protein. The sample gives 800,000 to 1,000,000 distinct CDR3 sequences, about 48% of which show up once; roughly 13% is in the top ten. The study's findings and limits: With donor CMV status unknown, expanded clonotype changes were possibly confounded.

This receptor was taken from a man younger than 40 in good health. The J gene is TRBJ1-2, the V gene TRBV6-1, with a possible D match to TRBD1 (5 bases). Material: blood. Written as DNA, the CDR3 is TGTGCCAGCATCGGGGCCCCCCACTATGGCTACACCTTC. It encodes CASIGAPHYGYTF.